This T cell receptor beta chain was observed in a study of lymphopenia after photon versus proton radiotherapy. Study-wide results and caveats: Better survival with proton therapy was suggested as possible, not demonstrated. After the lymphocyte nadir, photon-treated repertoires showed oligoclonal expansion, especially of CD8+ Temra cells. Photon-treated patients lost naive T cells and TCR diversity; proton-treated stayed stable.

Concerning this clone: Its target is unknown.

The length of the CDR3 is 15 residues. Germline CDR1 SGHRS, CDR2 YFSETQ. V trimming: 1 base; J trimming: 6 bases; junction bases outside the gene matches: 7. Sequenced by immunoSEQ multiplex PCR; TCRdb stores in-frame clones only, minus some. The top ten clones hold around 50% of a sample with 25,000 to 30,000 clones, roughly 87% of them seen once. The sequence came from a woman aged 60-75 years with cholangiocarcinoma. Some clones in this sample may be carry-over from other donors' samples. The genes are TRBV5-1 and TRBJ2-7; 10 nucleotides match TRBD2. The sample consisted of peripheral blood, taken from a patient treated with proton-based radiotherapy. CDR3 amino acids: CASSLIALAGAEQYF. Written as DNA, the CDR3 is TGCGCCAGCAGCTTGATCGCGCTAGCGGGGGCCGAGCAGTACTTC.